These 5 T cell receptor beta chains were sequenced from one sample in a study of post-analysis software for immune sequencing data. Broader study findings: Controls had lower frequencies than patients of four or five TRBV segments, which included TRBV5-6, TRBV5-1 and TRBV20-1.

For these receptors, no antigen is known. Carried by the TCR beta cDNA libraries were unique molecular identifiers. TCRdb independently ran MiXCR on the PCR reads; one entry per CDR3 protein. The data hold hundreds of thousands of distinct CDR3 sequences, with 55% to 60% observed a single time. Source material: blood. The receptors here all came from a girl aged 2 to 9 with multiple sclerosis.

The rearrangement uses TRBV5-6 and TRBJ2-1, with no clear D. The CDR3 contains 12 residues. Per germline, CDR1 SGHDT and CDR2 YYEEEE. V lost 4 bases and J lost 14, with 16 bases in between. CDR3 nucleotide sequence: TGTGCCAGCAGCCCCGACCGAGACCGGGAGTTCTTC. Residues: CASSPDRDREFF.

This chain connects TRBV5-1 to TRBJ1-2; perhaps TRBD1 as D (5 bases). Germline V gene lookup returns CDR1 SGHRS and CDR2 YFSETQ. This CDR3 spans 16 amino acids. Trimming pared 2 bases from V and 0 bases from J, leaving 14 bases between. The chain's CDR3 is CASSLLTGSPNYGYTF. The CDR3 bases are TGCGCCAGCAGCTTATTAACAGGATCCCCTAACTATGGCTACACCTTC.

The CDR3 spells CASNSGISYNEQFF. In DNA form, the CDR3 reads TGTGCCAGCAATAGCGGGATTTCCTACAATGAGCAGTTCTTC. The rearrangement joins TRBV6-2 or TRBV6-3 to TRBJ2-1; 8 bases are a match to TRBD2. After removal of 7 bases from V and 1 base from J, the junction contained 3 bases not matched to a gene. This CDR3 has 14 residues. The germline CDR1 and CDR2 sequences are MNHEY and SVGEGT.

This clonotype has at least ten counts. Written as DNA, the CDR3 is TGCAGCGTCACAACAATAACCGGGACTAGCGGGGGGTCCTACGAGCAGTACTTC. Protein: CSVTTITGTSGGSYEQYF. The chain has TRBV29-1 and TRBJ2-7; TRBD2 matches 15 bases. This CDR3 region has 18 residues. Losses at the gene ends were 6 bases for V and 1 base for J; bases not matched to a gene: 13. CDR1 is SQVTM, CDR2 ANQGSEA, per germline.

The rearrangement links TRBV7-9 to TRBJ2-1; maybe TRBD1 (6 bases). Germline values: CDR1 SEHNR, CDR2 FQNEAQ (reference sequence). Trimming removed 1 base from V and 2 bases from J, with 9 bases in between. CDR3 length: 15 amino acids. The CDR3 loop is CASSLGKGAYNEQFF. The CDR3 region has the DNA TGTGCCAGCAGCTTAGGGAAGGGGGCCTACAATGAGCAGTTCTTC.